This T cell receptor (beta chain) was identified in a study of blood T cell repertoires in COVID-19. The CDR3 sequence is 15 residues long. V gave up 0 bases and J gave up 5 bases, with 14 bases separating them. The germline gives CDR1 SGHRS, CDR2 YFSETQ. Profiled with immunoSEQ multiplex PCR; TCRdb holds only in-frame clones, not every one. The data contain 100,000 to 120,000 clones, more than 75% of them singletons. The TCR originated in a woman between 50 and 59 years old with acute or convalescent COVID-19. The rearrangement joins TRBV5-1 to TRBJ1-1; D is ambiguous. The sequenced material came from peripheral blood. This CDR3 reads CASSLVPGSMTEAFF. In DNA, the CDR3 is TGCGCCAGCAGCTTGGTCCCCGGGTCCATGACTGAAGCTTTCTTT.